Each of the 2 T cell receptor beta chains below was sequenced from the same sample in a study of OX40 agonist ivuxolimab in advanced cancers. Only in-frame clones appear in the TCRdb table, and some are missing; sequencing was by immunoSEQ multiplex PCR. The data show about 85,000 clones, about 80% seen once. The sequenced sample was CD4+ or CD8+ T cells sorted from blood, obtained in a trial of the OX40 agonist ivuxolimab. Source of these receptors: an adult with an advanced solid tumor such as melanoma, head and neck, liver or kidney cancer.

V and J are TRBV7-2 and TRBJ2-5, with TRBD2 identical over 8 bases. V was clipped by 3 bases and J by 1 base; unmatched bases: 7. CDR1 SGHTA and CDR2 FQGNSA come from the germline V gene. CDR3 size: 16 residues. The CDR3 loop reads CASSLGAGVIQETQYF. The CDR3 DNA reads TGTGCCAGCAGCTTGGGAGCGGGAGTGATCCAAGAGACCCAGTACTTC.

The V call is TRBV6-5, the J call TRBJ1-3; tentatively, D is TRBD1 (6 bases). The V end lost 0 bases, the J end lost 2 bases, and 11 bases lay between the germline ends. Per the germline V gene, CDR1 is MNHEY and CDR2 is SVGAGI. The CDR3 runs 16 residues. The CDR3 here is CASSYSLGQTGNTIYF. The DNA of the CDR3 is TGTGCCAGCAGTTACTCCCTTGGACAGACTGGAAACACCATATATTTT.